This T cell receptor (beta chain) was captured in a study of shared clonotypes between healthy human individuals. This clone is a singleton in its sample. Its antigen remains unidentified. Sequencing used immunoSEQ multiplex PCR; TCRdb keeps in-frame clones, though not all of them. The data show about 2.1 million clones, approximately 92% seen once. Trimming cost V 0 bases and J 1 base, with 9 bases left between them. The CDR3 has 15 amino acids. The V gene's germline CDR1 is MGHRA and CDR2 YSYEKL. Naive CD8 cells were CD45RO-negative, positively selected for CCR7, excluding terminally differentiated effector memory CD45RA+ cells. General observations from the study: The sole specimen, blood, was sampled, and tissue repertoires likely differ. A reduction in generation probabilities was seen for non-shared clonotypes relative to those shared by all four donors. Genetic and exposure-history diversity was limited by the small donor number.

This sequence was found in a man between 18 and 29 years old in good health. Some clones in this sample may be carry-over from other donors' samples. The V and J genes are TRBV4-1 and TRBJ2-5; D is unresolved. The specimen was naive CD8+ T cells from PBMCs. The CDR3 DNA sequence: TGCGCCAGCAGCCAAGATCGCACACCCCAAGAGACCCAGTACTTC. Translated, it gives CASSQDRTPQETQYF.